Below, 2 T cell receptor beta chains from the same sample are listed, as sequenced in a study of Ad26.COV2.S vaccination and SARS-CoV-2 variants. The treatment denotes: some 20 received Ad26.COV2.S at low or high dose, single or two shots; about 5 received placebo; per-sample allocation not given. The investigators took samples on day 63 after the first vaccine or placebo injection. Sequenced by immunoSEQ multiplex PCR; TCRdb stores in-frame clones only, minus some. The sample contains 350,000 to 450,000 clones, 70% to 90% of which appear only once. Sequenced here: peripheral blood, sampled in a trial of Ad26.COV2.S vaccine versus placebo. The receptors were gathered from a person aged 18 to 59 who received the Ad26.COV2.S COVID-19 vaccine or a placebo.

In the case of this clone: In the same sample, other DNA sequences code for this CDR3. V usage is TRBV7-9 and J usage is TRBJ2-3; D not certain. Trimming stripped 5 bases from V and 2 bases from J, with 8 bases between. This CDR3 comprises 13 residues. CDR1 is SEHNR, CDR2 FQNEAQ, per germline (reference sequence). This CDR3 is CASSLDLTDTQYF. The CDR3 nucleotides are TGTGCCAGCAGCCTAGACCTCACAGATACGCAGTATTTT.

This clone was picked up a small number of times. The chain uses TRBV7-2 and TRBJ2-2, with a possible D match to TRBD2 (7 bases). Deletions cut 4 bases from V and 6 bases from J, with 15 bases between. The CDR3 runs 15 residues. Germline CDR1 SGHTA, CDR2 FQGNSA. The CDR3 nucleotides are TGTGCCAGCAGCTCAACCGGGGGGCGATCCGGGGAGCTGTTTTTT. Its protein product is CASSSTGGRSGELFF.